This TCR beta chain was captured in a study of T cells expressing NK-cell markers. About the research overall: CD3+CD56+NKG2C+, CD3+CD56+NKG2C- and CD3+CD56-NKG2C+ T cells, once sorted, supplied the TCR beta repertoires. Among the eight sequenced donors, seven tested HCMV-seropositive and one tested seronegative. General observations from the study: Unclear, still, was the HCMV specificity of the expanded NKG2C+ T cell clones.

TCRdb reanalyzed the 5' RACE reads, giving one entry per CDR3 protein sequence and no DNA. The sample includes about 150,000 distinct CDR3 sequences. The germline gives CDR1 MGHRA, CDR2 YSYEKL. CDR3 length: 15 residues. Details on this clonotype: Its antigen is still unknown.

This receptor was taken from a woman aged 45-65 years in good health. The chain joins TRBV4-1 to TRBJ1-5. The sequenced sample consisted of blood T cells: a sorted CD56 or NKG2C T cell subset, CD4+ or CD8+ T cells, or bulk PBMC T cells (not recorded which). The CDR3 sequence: CASSQDGYGNQPQHF.